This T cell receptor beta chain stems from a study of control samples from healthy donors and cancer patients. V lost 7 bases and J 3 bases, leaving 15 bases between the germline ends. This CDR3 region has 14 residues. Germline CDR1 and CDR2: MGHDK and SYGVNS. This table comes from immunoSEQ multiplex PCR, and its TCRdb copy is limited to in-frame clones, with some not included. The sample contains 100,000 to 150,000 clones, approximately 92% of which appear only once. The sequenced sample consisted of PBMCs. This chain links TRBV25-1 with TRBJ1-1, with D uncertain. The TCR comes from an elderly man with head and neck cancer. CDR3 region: CASTPPGVDTEAFF. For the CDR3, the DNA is TGTGCCAGCACCCCCCCCGGGGTGGACACTGAAGCTTTCTTT.